The 22 T cell receptor beta chains given below trace back to one sample, sequenced in a study of OX40 agonist ivuxolimab in advanced cancers. Data came from immunoSEQ multiplex PCR; TCRdb stores just in-frame clones and leaves some out. The sample shows about 96,000 clones, roughly four fifths of them seen only once. Sequencing used CD4+ or CD8+ T cells sorted from blood, obtained in a trial of the OX40 agonist ivuxolimab. The receptor set was obtained from an adult with an advanced solid tumor such as melanoma, head and neck, liver or kidney cancer.

The J gene is TRBJ2-7, the V gene TRBV6-5, with 10 bases fitting TRBD1. This CDR3 spans 15 amino acids. V gave up 3 bases and J gave up 3 bases; unmatched junction bases: 5. CDR1 is MNHEY and CDR2 is SVGAGI in the germline V gene. The CDR3 here is CASSYRDRGNYEQYF. The DNA of the CDR3 is TGTGCCAGCAGTTATCGGGACAGGGGTAACTACGAGCAGTACTTC.

This clone was counted once. The chain has TRBV19 and TRBJ2-2, with D uncertain. With 1 base removed from V and 1 base from J, the gap between germline ends came to 16 bases. The CDR3 length is 18 residues. CDR1 and CDR2 (germline): LNHDA, SQIVND (reference sequence). For the CDR3, the DNA is TGTGCCAGTAGTATAGGGATTTTCGGACGGCAGAACACCGGGGAGCTGTTTTTT. This encodes CASSIGIFGRQNTGELFF.

DNA for the CDR3: TGTGCCAGCAGTTTAATAGGAGGGAGCTCCTACAATGAGCAGTTCTTC. This gives the protein CASSLIGGSSYNEQFF. The genes are TRBV27 and TRBJ2-1, with D possibly TRBD2 on 6 matching bases. The CDR3 is made up of 16 amino acids. Germline loops: CDR1 MNHEY, CDR2 SMNVEV (reference sequence). The V gene lost 2 bases and the J gene lost 0 bases, with 11 bases spanning the gap.

The genes are TRBV5-1 and TRBJ2-7; perhaps TRBD1 as D (6 bases). The CDR3 consists of 13 residues. Germline V CDR1 and CDR2: SGHRS, YFSETQ. V gave up 6 bases and J gave up 6 bases, with 16 bases separating them. The CDR3 protein is CASKGDGAGEQYF. DNA of the CDR3: TGCGCCAGCAAGGGGGACGGAGCAGGCGAGCAGTACTTC. Complete variable domain (other parts from reference TRBV5-1 and TRBJ2-7): KAGVTQTPRYLIKTRGQQVTLSCSPISGHRSVSWYQQTPGQGLQFLFEYFSETQRNKGNFPGRFSGRQFSNSRSEMNVSTLELGDSALYLCASKGDGAGEQYFGPGTRLTVT.

The rearrangement links TRBV2 to TRBJ1-2; 10 nucleotides match TRBD1. Germline lookup yields CDR1 SNHLY and CDR2 FYNNEI. The CDR3 spans 12 residues. The V segment lost 4 bases and the J segment 7 bases; nucleotides outside the gene matches: 0. The CDR3 loop reads CASSGDRGGYTF. The DNA of the CDR3 is TGTGCCAGCAGTGGGGACAGGGGTGGCTACACCTTC.

The J gene is TRBJ2-7, the V gene TRBV12-5; possible D gene TRBD1, 6 bases. The CDR3 runs to 13 residues. V lost 6 bases and J 4 bases, leaving 13 bases between the germline ends. Looked up from germline, CDR1 is LGHNT and CDR2 is FRNRAP. Here the CDR3 reads CASGFSTGYEQYF. In nucleotides, the CDR3 is TGTGCTAGTGGATTCTCTACAGGGTACGAGCAGTACTTC.

The chain joins TRBV19 to TRBJ2-7, with TRBD1 identical over 7 bases. Germline V CDR1 and CDR2: LNHDA, SQIVND (reference sequence). J lost 2 bases, V lost 10 bases, and 11 bases had no gene match. The CDR3 extends over 14 amino acids. CDR3 sequence: CATGDRDRAYEQYF. The CDR3, as DNA: TGTGCCACCGGAGACCGGGACAGAGCCTACGAGCAGTACTTC.

The chain joins TRBV7-9 to TRBJ2-3; D unresolved. Germline CDR1 is SEHNR and CDR2 is FQNEAQ (reference sequence). The CDR3 totals 14 residues. V lost 1 base, J lost 5 bases, and 10 bases lay in between. The CDR3 region has the DNA TGTGCCAGCAGCTTAGGTTTAGCAGGAGATACGCAGTATTTT. Translated: CASSLGLAGDTQYF.

V gene TRBV19 combines with J gene TRBJ1-2; D ambiguous. Deletions cut 6 bases from V and 8 bases from J, with 19 bases between. Germline-derived CDR1 and CDR2 are LNHDA and SQIVND (reference sequence). CDR3 length equals 14 residues. In DNA, the CDR3 is TGTGCCAGTAGACCCGAAGGGTTACGGAGAGGCTACACCTTC. It is translated as CASRPEGLRRGYTF.

The chain has TRBV27 and TRBJ2-5; 9 bases are a match to TRBD1. The better agreement between TRBJ2-7 and the DNA end casts doubt on the J call. Germline CDR1 is MNHEY and CDR2 is SMNVEV (reference sequence). The CDR3 length is 15 residues. The CDR3 reads CASSLTGTGTVEQYF. The CDR3 nucleotides are TGTGCCAGCAGTCTAACCGGGACAGGGACTGTCGAGCAGTACTTC.

This clone was recorded only once. The gene calls are TRBV5-6 and TRBJ1-6, with 9 bases matching TRBD1. The junction had 7 bases not matched to a gene; V was cut back by 5 bases and J by 10 bases. CDR1 and CDR2 from the germline V gene are SGHDT and YYEEEE. CDR3 length: 14 amino acids. CDR3 in DNA: TGTGCCAGCAGTCCGGACAGGGGCGGCTCACCCCTCCACTTT. Translating gives CASSPDRGGSPLHF.

The chain employs TRBV5-1 and TRBJ2-3; 11 positions match TRBD1. The CDR3 is 15 amino acids. Germline lookup yields CDR1 SGHRS and CDR2 YFSETQ. Unmatched junction bases numbered 7, after V lost 4 bases and J lost 6 bases. The CDR3 DNA is TGCGCCAGCAGCCCCTGGGACAGGGGGGCCGATACGCAGTATTTT. Amino acid sequence: CASSPWDRGADTQYF.

The chain employs TRBV2 and TRBJ2-7; tentatively, D is TRBD2 (6 bases). The V gene lost 5 bases and the J gene lost 6 bases, with 17 bases spanning the gap. The CDR3 length is 14 residues. The germline CDR1 and CDR2 sequences are SNHLY and FYNNEI. The CDR3 is CASSLLAFRGEQYF. CDR3 nucleotide sequence: TGTGCCAGCAGTTTACTAGCTTTCCGAGGCGAGCAGTACTTC.

This clone was picked up one time. This chain uses TRBV4-3 with TRBJ2-1; 8 bases line up with TRBD1. Losses at the gene ends were 0 bases for V and 4 bases for J; bases not matched to a gene: 2. CDR3 length equals 15 residues. Germline V CDR1 and CDR2: LGHNA, YSLEER. The CDR3 region is CASSQDRTGYNEQFF. CDR3 nucleotide sequence: TGCGCCAGCAGCCAAGATCGGACAGGGTACAATGAGCAGTTCTTC.

The rearrangement uses TRBV6-1 and TRBJ2-4; D is unresolved. Germline lookup yields CDR1 MNHNS and CDR2 SASEGT. CDR3 length: 13 amino acids. Trimming left V 6 bases short and J 3 bases short, with 9 bases between. CDR3 nucleotides: TGTGCCAGCAGCGTCAATGGCAAAAACATTCAGTACTTC. It specifies CASSVNGKNIQYF.

The chain combines TRBV18 with TRBJ2-7; 9 positions agree with TRBD1. CDR3 size: 15 residues. With 5 bases clipped from V and 3 bases from J, the junction kept 8 bases outside the gene matches. Looked up from germline, CDR1 is KGHSH and CDR2 is LQKENI. The CDR3 bases are TGTGCCAGCTCAGGGGACAGGGCGTTGATCTACGAGCAGTACTTC. Translating it yields CASSGDRALIYEQYF.

Written as DNA, the CDR3 is TGCGCCAGCAGCCTGGGTGCGGGGTTTATATACGAGCAGTACTTC. It codes for CASSLGAGFIYEQYF. The rearrangement links TRBV5-1 to TRBJ2-7, with a tentative D call TRBD2 (6 bases). Germline loops: CDR1 SGHRS, CDR2 YFSETQ. The length of the CDR3 is 15 residues. The V end was cut by 4 bases, the J end by 4 bases, with 18 bases between.

The chain uses TRBV19 and TRBJ1-2; D may be TRBD1 (6 bases). V shed 3 bases and J shed 3 bases, with 14 bases lying between them. The CDR3 length is 15 residues. Germline V gives CDR1 LNHDA, CDR2 SQIVND (reference sequence). CDR3 in DNA: TGTGCCAGTAGTATTGGGGGCGGGCGAGACTATGGCTACACCTTC. Translating it yields CASSIGGGRDYGYTF.

V and J are TRBV29-1 and TRBJ2-2; 11 bases match TRBD2. The CDR3 length is 14 residues. Germline V CDR1 and CDR2: SQVTM, ANQGSEA. V trimming: 6 bases; J trimming: 1 base; junction bases outside the gene matches: 1. CDR3 residues: CSVGTSGNTGELFF. The CDR3 coding sequence is TGCAGCGTCGGGACTAGCGGGAACACCGGGGAGCTGTTTTTT.

The chain combines TRBV6-5 with TRBJ1-3; D is undetermined. From germline, CDR1 is MNHEY and CDR2 SVGAGI. V lost 0 bases, J lost 2 bases, and 11 bases lay in between. The CDR3 has 16 residues. The CDR3 reads CASSYSTAAAGNTIYF. CDR3 bases: TGTGCCAGCAGTTACTCGACCGCGGCCGCTGGAAACACCATATATTTT.

DNA for the CDR3: TGTGCCAGCAGTTACAAGGGGGCGAACACTGAAGCTTTCTTT. It encodes CASSYKGANTEAFF. The rearrangement links TRBV6-5 to TRBJ1-1, with TRBD1 matching over 7 bases. In germline, CDR1 is MNHEY, CDR2 SVGAGI. The V segment lost 2 bases and the J segment 1 base; nucleotides outside the gene matches: 1. The CDR3 consists of 14 residues.

The rearrangement links TRBV19 to TRBJ1-2, with 7 bases fitting TRBD1. J lost 6 bases, V lost 6 bases, and 13 bases had no gene match. Germline CDR1 is LNHDA and CDR2 is SQIVND (reference sequence). The CDR3 is 15 amino acids. The CDR3 DNA follows: TGTGCCAGTAGCCACCCGGAGCGGCAGGGGGATGGCTACACCTTC. Residues: CASSHPERQGDGYTF.